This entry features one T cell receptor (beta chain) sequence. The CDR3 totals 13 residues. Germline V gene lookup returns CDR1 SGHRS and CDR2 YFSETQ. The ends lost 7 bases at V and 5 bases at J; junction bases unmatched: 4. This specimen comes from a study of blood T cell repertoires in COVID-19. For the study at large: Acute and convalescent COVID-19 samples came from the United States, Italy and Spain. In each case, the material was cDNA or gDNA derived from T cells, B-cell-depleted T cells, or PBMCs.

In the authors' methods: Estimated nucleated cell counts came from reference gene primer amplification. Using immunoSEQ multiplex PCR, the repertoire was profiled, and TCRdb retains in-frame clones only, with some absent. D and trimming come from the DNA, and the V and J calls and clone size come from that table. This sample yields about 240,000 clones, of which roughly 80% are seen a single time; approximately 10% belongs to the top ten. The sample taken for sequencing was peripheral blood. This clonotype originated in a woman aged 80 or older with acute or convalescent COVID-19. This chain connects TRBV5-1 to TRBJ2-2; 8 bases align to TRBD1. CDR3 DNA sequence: TGCGCCAGCCGCTGGACAGGGACCGGGGAGCTGTTTTTT. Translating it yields CASRWTGTGELFF.